The 18 T cell receptor beta chains in this list originate from one sample, sequenced in a study of beta chain features in type 1 diabetes. Sequencing targeted expressed TCRB transcripts, as all isolated RNA had been reverse transcribed. Only in-frame clones appear in the TCRdb table, and some are missing; sequencing was by immunoSEQ multiplex PCR. The data show under 400,000 clones, with roughly a fifth seen just once and about 0.045% held by the top ten. Sample: naive CD4+ T cells from blood. These receptors were collected from a young woman in good health.

The genes are TRBV14 and TRBJ1-1; TRBD1 is a possible D gene (6 bases). Germline V gene lookup returns CDR1 SGHDN and CDR2 FVKESK. This CDR3 contains 12 residues. V was shortened by 3 bases and J by 4 bases, with 6 bases between the two germline ends. Written as DNA, the CDR3 is TGTGCCAGCAGCCAGACAGGCACTGAAGCTTTCTTT. This codes for CASSQTGTEAFF. Supplemented by reference TRBV14 and TRBJ1-1, the full variable domain reads EAGVTQFPSHSVIEKGQTVTLRCDPISGHDNLYWYRRVMGKEIKFLLHFVKESKQDESGMPNNRFLAERTGGTYSTLKVQPAELEDSGVYFCASSQTGTEAFFGQGTRLTVV.

This clone was observed a handful of times. The chain carries TRBV5-4 and TRBJ2-7; 9 nucleotides line up with TRBD1. Trimming cost V 4 bases and J 4 bases; bases outside gene matches: 12. The germline V gene encodes CDR1 SGHNT and CDR2 YYREEE (reference sequence). This CDR3 has 16 residues. The CDR3 spells CASSPTGQGVRYEQYF. In DNA form, the CDR3 reads TGTGCCAGCAGCCCTACGGGACAGGGAGTGAGGTACGAGCAGTACTTC.

The chain has TRBV15 and TRBJ2-7; TRBD2 agrees at 11 bases. CDR3 length: 15 amino acids. The V gene's germline CDR1 is LNHNV and CDR2 YYDKDF (reference sequence). The V segment lost 3 bases and the J segment 0 bases; nucleotides outside the gene matches: 1. This CDR3 is CATSRGLAASYEQYF. The CDR3 nucleotides are TGTGCCACCAGCAGGGGACTAGCGGCCTCCTACGAGCAGTACTTC.

A few counts support this clone. This chain joins TRBV10-3 and TRBJ2-3, with D maybe TRBD2 (6 bases). Trimming stripped 9 bases from V and 1 base from J, with 14 bases between. The germline V gene encodes CDR1 ENHRY and CDR2 SYGVKD. This CDR3 is 14 amino acids long. The DNA for the CDR3 is TGTGCCATTGGGACTGGTGAGGGCACAGATACGCAGTATTTT. It encodes CAIGTGEGTDTQYF.

CDR3 DNA: TGTGCCTGGACGCGAACTAACAATGAGCAGTTCTTC. It translates to CAWTRTNNEQFF. The J gene is TRBJ2-1, the V gene TRBV30, with D unclear. Trimming shortened V by 4 bases and J by 5 bases, and 9 bases separated the two germline ends. CDR1 GTSNPN and CDR2 SVGIG come from the germline V gene (reference sequence). This CDR3 comprises 12 residues.

V usage is TRBV7-9 and J usage is TRBJ2-1, with D tentatively TRBD2 (6 bases). There are 14 residues in the CDR3. Germline V gives CDR1 SEHNR, CDR2 FQNEAQ (reference sequence). V lost 2 bases and J lost 9, with 14 bases in between. CDR3 residues: CASSLWGFGGEQFF. CDR3 nucleotides: TGTGCCAGCAGCTTATGGGGGTTCGGGGGTGAGCAGTTCTTC. Full variable domain (missing parts from reference TRBV7-9 and TRBJ2-1): DTGVSQNPRHKITKRGQNVTFRCDPISEHNRLYWYRQTLGQGPEFLTYFQNEAQLEKSRLLSDRFSAERPKGSFSTLEIQRTEQGDSAMYLCASSLWGFGGEQFFGPGTRLTVL.

This chain connects TRBV29-1 to TRBJ2-6; TRBD1 matches at 8 bases. The germline CDR1 and CDR2 sequences are SQVTM and ANQGSEA. The length of the CDR3 is 18 residues. V was clipped by 2 bases and J by 2 bases; unmatched bases: 11. The CDR3 sequence is CSVETGQGAAAGANVLTF. DNA of the CDR3: TGCAGCGTTGAAACGGGGCAGGGGGCTGCGGCTGGGGCCAACGTCCTGACTTTC.

V usage is TRBV4-1 and J usage is TRBJ1-1, with D uncertain. Trimming removed 0 bases from V and 10 bases from J, with 12 bases in between. The germline CDR1 and CDR2 sequences are MGHRA and YSYEKL. The CDR3 spans 13 residues. The CDR3 DNA follows: TGCGCCAGCAGCCAAGACCCCGGGATGGGAGCTTTCTTT. Amino acid sequence: CASSQDPGMGAFF.

In its sample, this clone was seen a few times. The same CDR3 arises from other DNA sequences in this sample as well. This sequence joins TRBV5-1 and TRBJ2-5; TRBD1 agrees at 7 bases. There are 13 residues in the CDR3. Unmatched junction bases numbered 0, after V lost 0 bases and J lost 4 bases. The V gene's germline CDR1 is SGHRS and CDR2 YFSETQ. CDR3 protein: CASSLGQGETQYF. In DNA form, the CDR3 reads TGCGCCAGCAGCTTGGGACAGGGAGAGACCCAGTACTTC.

The J gene is TRBJ2-2, the V gene TRBV2, with D tentatively TRBD1 (6 bases). Germline CDR1 and CDR2: SNHLY and FYNNEI. Trimming stripped 8 bases from V and 4 bases from J, with 14 bases between. CDR3 length: 14 amino acids. The chain's CDR3 is CASSGESSTGELFF. CDR3 coding DNA: TGTGCCAGCTCAGGGGAGTCGTCCACCGGGGAGCTGTTTTTT. The entire variable domain, with the rest obtained from reference TRBV2 and TRBJ2-2, is as follows: EPEVTQTPSHQVTQMGQEVILRCVPISNHLYFYWYRQILGQKVEFLVSFYNNEISEKSEIFDDQFSVERPDGSNFTLKIRSTKLEDSAMYFCASSGESSTGELFFGEGSRLTVL.

In its sample, this clone was seen a few times. This chain joins TRBV5-1 and TRBJ1-1; D is uncertain. Trimming cost V 4 bases and J 4 bases, with 11 bases left between them. CDR3 length equals 13 residues. Germline V gene lookup returns CDR1 SGHRS and CDR2 YFSETQ. Here the CDR3 DNA reads TGCGCCAGCAGCCTAGAACACTTCACTGAAGCTTTCTTT. Translation: CASSLEHFTEAFF.

The chain is built from TRBV4-3 and TRBJ1-6, with 9 bases fitting TRBD1. Germline-derived CDR1 and CDR2 are LGHNA and YSLEER. This CDR3 region has 14 residues. V lost 4 bases, J lost 8 bases, and 3 bases stayed unmatched. DNA for the CDR3: TGCGCCAGCAGCCCCCGACAGGGGGATTCACCCCTCCACTTT. Protein sequence: CASSPRQGDSPLHF.

The J gene is TRBJ2-3, the V gene TRBV29-1; TRBD2 matches at 8 bases. This CDR3 region has 14 residues. V was clipped by 4 bases and J by 6 bases; unmatched bases: 9. Germline assignment: CDR1 SQVTM and CDR2 ANQGSEA. This CDR3 is CSVARVAGSDTQYF. The DNA for the CDR3 is TGCAGCGTTGCGAGGGTAGCGGGGTCTGATACGCAGTATTTT.

In nucleotides, the CDR3 is TGTGCCAGCAGTCCTCGGACAGGGAACTATGGCTACACCTTC. Its translation: CASSPRTGNYGYTF. The chain employs TRBV25-1 and TRBJ1-2; 8 nucleotides match TRBD1. The CDR3 has 14 amino acids. The junction had 4 bases not matched to a gene; V was cut back by 5 bases and J by 2 bases. Germline V gene lookup returns CDR1 MGHDK and CDR2 SYGVNS.

This clone occurred a few times. CDR3 bases: TGTGCCTGGGGGACAGGAGCTAATTCACCCCTCCACTTT. Residues: CAWGTGANSPLHF. The chain links TRBV30 to TRBJ1-6, with 8 nucleotides matching TRBD1. The junction had 3 bases not matched to a gene; V was cut back by 5 bases and J by 6 bases. Germline assignment: CDR1 GTSNPN and CDR2 SVGIG (reference sequence). The CDR3 contains 13 residues. The full variable domain, in which reference TRBV30 and TRBJ1-6 provide the parts outside the CDR3, is SQTIHQWPATLVQPVGSPLSLECTVEGTSNPNLYWYRQAAGRGLQLLFYSVGIGQISSEVPQNLSASRPQDRQFILSSKKLLLSDSGFYLCAWGTGANSPLHFGNGTRLTVT.

V and J are TRBV7-6 and TRBJ2-5; no clear D gene. This CDR3 contains 11 residues. CDR1 and CDR2 (germline): SGHVS, FNYEAQ. Trimming took off 7 bases at V and 2 bases at J, with 5 bases between the two ends. CDR3 protein: CASTPQETQYF. CDR3 nucleotides: TGTGCCAGCACCCCGCAAGAGACCCAGTACTTC.

This clone was detected only a few times. J is TRBJ2-7 and V is TRBV5-1; unclear D gene. V lost 2 bases and J lost 6, with 6 bases in between. The CDR3 runs to 11 residues. The V gene's germline CDR1 is SGHRS and CDR2 YFSETQ. The CDR3 bases are TGCGCCAGCAGCTTTGGCGGCGAGCAGTACTTC. It is translated as CASSFGGEQYF.

This clone was found a few times. The J gene is TRBJ2-3, the V gene TRBV5-1; no firm D call. The CDR3 runs to 14 residues. Germline loops: CDR1 SGHRS, CDR2 YFSETQ. The ends were cut back, 0 bases at V and 2 bases at J, with 7 bases in the middle. CDR3 DNA sequence: TGCGCCAGCAGCTTGGCGGTCCCCACAGATACGCAGTATTTT. Protein: CASSLAVPTDTQYF. The full variable domain, in which reference TRBV5-1 and TRBJ2-3 provide the parts outside the CDR3, is KAGVTQTPRYLIKTRGQQVTLSCSPISGHRSVSWYQQTPGQGLQFLFEYFSETQRNKGNFPGRFSGRQFSNSRSEMNVSTLELGDSALYLCASSLAVPTDTQYFGPGTRLTVL.